A single sample gave rise to the 21 T cell receptor beta chains below, sequenced in a study of blood T cell repertoires in COVID-19 (TCRdb year 2020). Libraries were built with the immunoSEQ multiplex PCR assay. In TCRdb, the immuneACCESS table is reduced to in-frame sequences with V and J assigned. These tables do not hold every clone; where another copy was compared, an unresolved V gene accounts for under half, and the others remain unexplained. Across this sample there are hundreds of thousands of clones, with around nine tenths seen only once. Jointly, the top ten make up approximately 1.3% of the sample. Sequencing input: peripheral blood. These receptors came from a man older than 75 with acute or convalescent COVID-19.

The chain employs TRBV7-2 and TRBJ2-1; TRBD2 matches 8 bases. The germline V gene has CDR1 SGHTA and CDR2 FQGNSA. V shed 3 bases and J 5 bases; nucleotides not matched to a gene: 6. CDR3 length: 15 amino acids. The DNA for the CDR3 is TGTGCCAGCAGCTTTCGGACTAGCCTTAACAATGAGCAGTTCTTC. Its translation is CASSFRTSLNNEQFF.

V and J are TRBV5-1 and TRBJ1-2; D gene ambiguous. CDR1 SGHRS and CDR2 YFSETQ come from the germline V gene. This CDR3 is built from 12 residues. The V end was cut by 5 bases, the J end by 5 bases, with 10 bases between. The CDR3 DNA is TGCGCCAGCAGGGGGAGTGGGTATGGCTACACCTTC. It translates to CASRGSGYGYTF.

V usage is TRBV24-1 and J usage is TRBJ1-2; 9 positions match TRBD1. The germline CDR1 and CDR2 sequences are KGHDR and SFDVKD. This CDR3 comprises 14 residues. Trimming removed 6 bases from V and 2 bases from J; junction bases left unmatched: 3. The CDR3 sequence is CATSKGQGNYGYTF. CDR3 sequence (DNA): TGTGCCACCAGTAAAGGACAGGGGAACTATGGCTACACCTTC.

The chain links TRBV11-2 to TRBJ2-1; 9 bases line up with TRBD2. The CDR3 contains 18 residues. The V gene's germline CDR1 is SGHAT and CDR2 FQNNGV. The trim removed 4 bases at V and 0 bases at J, leaving 10 bases unmatched. CDR3 residues: CASSSRAGGPSSYNEQFF. Written as DNA, the CDR3 is TGTGCCAGCAGCTCTCGAGCGGGAGGACCGAGCTCCTACAATGAGCAGTTCTTC. The variable domain in full, with the rest retrieved from reference TRBV11-2 and TRBJ2-1, is EAGVAQSPRYKIIEKRQSVAFWCNPISGHATLYWYQQILGQGPKLLIQFQNNGVVDDSQLPKDRFSAERLKGVDSTLKIQPAKLEDSAVYLCASSSRAGGPSSYNEQFFGPGTRLTVL.

This clone was detected only once. V is TRBV3-1 (or the pseudogene TRBV3-2) and J is TRBJ1-1; 8 positions match TRBD1. Germline V gene data show CDR1 as LGHDT and CDR2 as YNNKEL (reference sequence). This CDR3 has 15 amino acids. With 4 bases clipped from V and 4 bases from J, the junction kept 8 bases outside the gene matches. CDR3 sequence (DNA): TGTGCCAGCAGCCCCCTGAACACAGGGGGCACTGAAGCTTTCTTT. Its protein product is CASSPLNTGGTEAFF.

The V call is TRBV9, the J call TRBJ1-2, with 7 positions matching TRBD1. CDR1 and CDR2 from the germline V gene are SGDLS and YYNGEE. J gave up 0 bases and V 4 bases, and 6 bases lay outside the gene matches. The CDR3 sequence is 15 residues long. The CDR3 reads CASSPRTGANYGYTF. The CDR3 bases are TGTGCCAGCAGCCCGCGGACAGGAGCTAACTATGGCTACACCTTC.

The J gene is TRBJ1-5, the V gene TRBV5-5; no clear D gene. V was cut by 1 base and J by 6 bases, with 11 bases left in between. CDR1 and CDR2 (germline): SGHKS, YYEKEE (reference sequence). CDR3 length: 14 residues. The DNA of the CDR3 is TGTGCCAGCAGCTTGATCCACGAGAGTCAGCCCCAGCATTTT. This gives the protein CASSLIHESQPQHF.

The V gene is TRBV28, the J gene TRBJ1-3, with D unclear. CDR3 length: 12 residues. CDR1 is MDHEN and CDR2 is SYDVKM in the germline V gene. V was trimmed by 2 bases and J by 10 bases, leaving 9 bases between them. CDR3 in amino acids: CASSLEPNTIYF. Here the CDR3 DNA reads TGTGCCAGCAGTTTAGAGCCAAATACCATATATTTT.

The chain links TRBV18 to TRBJ2-1; unclear D gene. The V and J ends lost 2 bases and 5 bases respectively, with 4 bases between them. CDR1 and CDR2 (germline): KGHSH, LQKENI. The length of the CDR3 is 12 residues. The CDR3 nucleotides are TGTGCCAGCTCACCATCAAACAATGAGCAGTTCTTC. It specifies CASSPSNNEQFF.

The chain employs TRBV6-2 or TRBV6-3 and TRBJ2-1, with 8 bases fitting TRBD2. The CDR3 sequence is 14 residues long. CDR1 MNHEY and CDR2 SVGEGT come from the germline V gene. The ends lost 5 bases at V and 7 bases at J; junction bases unmatched: 7. CDR3: CASSPAGGLNEQFF. CDR3 nucleotide sequence: TGTGCCAGCAGTCCCGCGGGGGGCCTAAATGAGCAGTTCTTC.

About this clone itself: An end of the junction differs from the germline gene, which may be a read error. The chain carries TRBV6-2 or TRBV6-3 and TRBJ2-7, with D possibly matching TRBD2 (5 bases). The CDR3 covers 13 residues. CDR1 MNHEY and CDR2 SVGEGT come from the germline V gene. CDR3 residues: CASNYREPYEQYF. For the CDR3, the DNA is TGTGCCAGCAATTACCGGGAACCTTACGAGCAGTACTTC.

This sequence joins TRBV5-1 and TRBJ2-6; 7 bases are a match to TRBD1. This CDR3 region has 18 residues. Germline values: CDR1 SGHRS, CDR2 YFSETQ. Losses at the gene ends were 0 bases for V and 7 bases for J; bases not matched to a gene: 13. CDR3 amino acids: CASSLAGTESWKANVLTF. The CDR3 DNA is TGCGCCAGCAGCTTGGCCGGGACAGAGTCCTGGAAAGCCAACGTCCTGACTTTC.

V gene TRBV29-1 combines with J gene TRBJ1-1, with D tentatively TRBD1 (5 bases). Trimming removed 2 bases from V and 14 bases from J, with 15 bases in between. CDR1 and CDR2 (germline): SQVTM, ANQGSEA. This CDR3 has 11 residues. The CDR3 coding sequence is TGCAGCGTTGAATGGGGCCGGGTTGGGTTCTTT. Translating it yields CSVEWGRVGFF.

The rearrangement joins TRBV19 to TRBJ2-5, with D tentatively TRBD2 (5 bases). Trimming pared 10 bases from V and 5 bases from J, leaving 20 bases between. The CDR3 has 14 residues. Germline loops: CDR1 LNHDA, CDR2 SQIVND (reference sequence). CDR3 nucleotide sequence: TGTGCCACCGCAGAAAACCCTGGCGGGGAGACCCAGTACTTC. Translating it yields CATAENPGGETQYF.

CDR3 sequence (DNA): TGTGCCAGTAGTATCACGGGAAGCCTCTACGAGCAGTACTTC. Its translation: CASSITGSLYEQYF. The chain carries TRBV19 and TRBJ2-7; weak D call: TRBD2 (5 bases). CDR3 length equals 14 residues. Deletions cut 3 bases from V and 3 bases from J, with 12 bases between. CDR1 LNHDA and CDR2 SQIVND come from the germline V gene (reference sequence).

The chain employs TRBV6-2 or TRBV6-3 and TRBJ2-3; D not certain. Germline assignment: CDR1 MNHEY and CDR2 SVGEGT. Trimming shortened V by 0 bases and J by 0 bases, and 7 bases separated the two germline ends. There are 15 residues in the CDR3. The CDR3 reads CASSYSTTSTDTQYF. DNA for the CDR3: TGTGCCAGCAGTTACTCCACTACTAGCACAGATACGCAGTATTTT.

The V call is TRBV6-5, the J call TRBJ1-5; 12 nucleotides agree with TRBD1. The V segment lost 6 bases and the J segment 2 bases; nucleotides outside the gene matches: 2. Per germline, CDR1 MNHEY and CDR2 SVGAGI. CDR3 length equals 15 residues. The CDR3 loop reads CASRGQGAGNQPQHF. The DNA of the CDR3 is TGTGCCAGCAGGGGACAGGGGGCTGGCAATCAGCCCCAGCATTTT.

About this clone: This CDR3 is also generated by other DNA sequences in the sample. V gene TRBV19 combines with J gene TRBJ2-2; the match to TRBD1 covers 9 bases. CDR3 length equals 14 residues. Per the germline V gene, CDR1 is LNHDA and CDR2 is SQIVND (reference sequence). V dropped 6 bases and J dropped 4; count of bases not matched to a gene: 3. This CDR3 is CASRGTGTTGELFF. CDR3 nucleotides: TGTGCCAGTAGGGGGACAGGGACCACCGGGGAGCTGTTTTTT.

The chain links TRBV18 to TRBJ2-7; 7 bases fit TRBD2. J gave up 2 bases and V 4 bases, and 5 bases lay outside the gene matches. The CDR3 covers 14 residues. Germline V gives CDR1 KGHSH, CDR2 LQKENI. CDR3 protein: CASSLLADPYEQYF. In nucleotides, the CDR3 is TGTGCCAGCTCACTTCTAGCGGACCCCTACGAGCAGTACTTC.

This clone occurred a few times. The chain carries TRBV5-1 and TRBJ1-3; 9 bases line up with TRBD1. The trim removed 4 bases at V and 2 bases at J, leaving 7 bases unmatched. The CDR3 spans 16 residues. Per the germline V gene, CDR1 is SGHRS and CDR2 is YFSETQ. CDR3 protein: CASSLGQGEAGNTIYF. CDR3 bases: TGCGCCAGCAGCCTGGGACAGGGTGAAGCTGGAAACACCATATATTTT. Supplemented by reference TRBV5-1 and TRBJ1-3, the full variable domain reads KAGVTQTPRYLIKTRGQQVTLSCSPISGHRSVSWYQQTPGQGLQFLFEYFSETQRNKGNFPGRFSGRQFSNSRSEMNVSTLELGDSALYLCASSLGQGEAGNTIYFGEGSWLTVV.

CDR3 amino acids: CASSSNTQETQYF. CDR3 in DNA: TGCGCCAGCAGCTCGAACACGCAAGAGACCCAGTACTTC. The chain couples TRBV5-1 to TRBJ2-5; D uncertain. Germline loops: CDR1 SGHRS, CDR2 YFSETQ. The germline V and J ends were trimmed by 3 bases and 2 bases, with 8 bases remaining between them. The CDR3 is 13 residues long.